Sequencing of this T cell receptor beta chain was carried out in a study of radiotherapy plus CTLA-4 blockade in lung cancer. Study background: Overall, approximately 19% of patients showed an objective response, while 31% attained disease control.

Germline V CDR1 and CDR2: MNHNS, SASEGT. With 4 bases clipped from V and 2 bases from J, the junction kept 4 bases outside the gene matches. The CDR3 spans 14 residues. For this clone: Its target is unknown.

Enrolled patients, whose metastatic non-small-cell lung cancer was chemo-refractory, received focal radiation plus CTLA-4 blockade with ipilimumab. The data were produced by immunoSEQ multiplex PCR, yet TCRdb's version contains in-frame clones alone and is incomplete. Counted here are about 66,000 clones, about 80% occurring once; the ten biggest clones make up roughly 3.9%. Study conclusions and caveats: In blood, early T cell clone dynamics reportedly predicted response best, together with interferon-beta. Tumor-derived TCR clones expanded in blood after radiotherapy plus ipilimumab.

Sequenced material: peripheral blood, taken from a patient treated with radiotherapy plus ipilimumab. This clonotype originated in a human donor with non-small cell lung cancer who had a partial response to radiotherapy plus ipilimumab. The chain employs TRBV6-1 and TRBJ2-5; 7 bases align to TRBD2. The CDR3 is CASSALAPQETQYF. The CDR3 region has the DNA TGTGCCAGCAGTGCACTAGCGCCTCAAGAGACCCAGTACTTC.